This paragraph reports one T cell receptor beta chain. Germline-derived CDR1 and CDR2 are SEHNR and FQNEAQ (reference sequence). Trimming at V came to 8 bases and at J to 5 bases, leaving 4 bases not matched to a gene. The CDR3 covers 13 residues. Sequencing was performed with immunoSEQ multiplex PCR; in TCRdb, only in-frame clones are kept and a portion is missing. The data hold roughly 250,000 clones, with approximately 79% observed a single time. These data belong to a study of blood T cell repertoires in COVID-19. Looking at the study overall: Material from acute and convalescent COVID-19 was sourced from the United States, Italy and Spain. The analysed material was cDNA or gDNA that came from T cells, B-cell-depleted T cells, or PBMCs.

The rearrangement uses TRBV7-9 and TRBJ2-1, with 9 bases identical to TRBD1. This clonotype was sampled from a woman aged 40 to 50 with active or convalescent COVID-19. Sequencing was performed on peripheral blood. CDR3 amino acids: CASRDRANNEQFF. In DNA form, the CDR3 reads TGTGCCAGCCGGGACAGGGCTAACAATGAGCAGTTCTTC.